This TCR beta chain is from a study of glioma-infiltrating T cells. The study, taken as a whole, reports: Shared blood CDR3 signature motifs marked patients with low tissue-blood divergence.

The CDR3 covers 15 residues. CDR1 MNHEY and CDR2 SVGEGT come from the germline V gene. J lost 5 bases, V lost 7 bases, and 9 bases had no gene match. This clonotype was found many times. Its antigen is still unknown. TCR alpha and beta CDR3 regions were amplified from RNA using iRepertoire nested multiplex PCR. One-step reverse transcription and amplification started from about 100-400 ng of tissue mRNA or PBMC total RNA. TCRdb recomputed calls from the multiplex PCR reads with MiXCR, one row per CDR3 protein. The sample has fewer than 500,000 distinct CDR3 sequences, about 40% seen once. Specimen: glioma tissue, nonneoplastic brain tissue, or PBMCs (not recorded which). The clonotype comes from a human donor with low-grade glioma or glioblastoma, undergoing nonglioma brain surgery, or in good health (not recorded which). The chain uses TRBV6-2 or TRBV6-3 and TRBJ2-1; 9 positions agree with TRBD2. CDR3 nucleotides: TGTGCCAGCAACCCCCTAGCGGGGACTGACAATGAGCAGTTCTTC. Amino acid sequence: CASNPLAGTDNEQFF.